The present T cell receptor (beta chain) was sequenced within a study of shared clonotypes between healthy human individuals. Study-level findings and limits: Clonotype sharing levels among donors were expected to vary with sequencing depth. Blood was the sole source, and tissue repertoires probably differ.

Concerning this clone: Antigen unknown.

Generated by immunoSEQ multiplex PCR, the TCRdb table keeps only in-frame clones and is missing some. The data contain approximately 1.5 million clones, 98% of them singletons. Investigators divided CD4+ cells into CD45RA+ naive and CD45RA-negative memory subsets. The CDR3 length is 15 residues. V dropped 6 bases and J dropped 5; count of bases not matched to a gene: 7. Germline V gene sequence: CDR1 MGHDK, CDR2 SYGVNS. Sequencing was performed on naive CD4+ T cells sorted from blood. Subset noted: CD45RA+ positively selected. The V gene is TRBV25-1, the J gene TRBJ1-1, with 12 nucleotides matching TRBD1. The sequence derives from a man aged 30 to 45 in good health. The CDR3 DNA reads as TGTGCCAGCAGCGCCCGGGACAGGGGGCCTACTGAAGCTTTCTTT. Translation gives CASSARDRGPTEAFF.